One T cell receptor beta chain is described in this entry. Reverse transcription used roughly 0.45 to 1 ug RNA and random hexamers. Coverage of TCR beta CDR3 amplification by immunoSEQ multiplex PCR extended to 54 Vbeta and 13 Jbeta. TCRdb re-derived calls from the immunoSEQ multiplex PCR reads in MiXCR, one entry per CDR3 protein. The sample has about 130,000 distinct CDR3 sequences, 85% to 95% seen once. The CDR3 contains 9 residues. The V end was cut by 5 bases, the J end by 6 bases, with 2 bases between. Germline lookup yields CDR1 SGHRS and CDR2 YFSETQ. This specimen comes from a study of CD8 T cells in Susac syndrome.

The V call is TRBV5-1, the J call TRBJ2-5; no reliable D call. This clonotype was obtained from a human donor with Susac syndrome. The sequenced material came from CD8+ T cells from PBMCs. Here the CDR3 DNA reads TGCGCCAGCAGAAAGACCCAGTACTTC. Protein product: CASRKTQYF. Together with reference TRBV5-1 and TRBJ2-5, the CDR3 gives the full variable domain: KAGVTQTPRYLIKTRGQQVTLSCSPISGHRSVSWYQQTPGQGLQFLFEYFSETQRNKGNFPGRFSGRQFSNSRSEMNVSTLELGDSALYLCASRKTQYFGPGTRLLVL.